Detailed here is one TCR beta chain. Its specificity is not known. A single heparinised blood sample, averaging around 0.11 L, was obtained per donor. The data were obtained in a study of beta chain features in type 1 diabetes. The study's findings and limits: TCRB repertoires of naive, central memory and Treg cells appeared more similar among patients than among healthy donors. Across all four CD4+ subsets, people with type 1 diabetes showed modestly shorter TCRB CDR3s. PCR could preferentially amplify shorter templates, alike in patients and controls.

Germline lookup yields CDR1 ENHRY and CDR2 SYGVKD. The CDR3 sequence is 13 residues long. V was shortened by 11 bases and J by 0 bases, with 12 bases between the two germline ends. Isolated RNA was reverse transcribed in full, so expressed TCRB transcripts were sequenced. TCRdb's table, derived via immunoSEQ multiplex PCR, lists solely in-frame clones and lacks some. The sample holds approximately 600,000 clones, 9.5% to 15% seen once. The receptor comes from a man aged 30 to 39 with type 1 diabetes. This chain uses TRBV10-3 with TRBJ2-3; D is uncertain. Material for sequencing was naive CD4+ T cells from blood. CDR3 in amino acids: CAGSSSSTDTQYF. The CDR3 nucleotides are TGTGCCGGAAGTTCTTCTAGCACAGATACGCAGTATTTT.